This record looks at one TCR beta chain sequence and its context. This sample was taken from a study of shared clonotypes between healthy human individuals. CDR1 is SQVTM, CDR2 ANQGSEA, per germline. V lost 5 bases and J lost 2; bases outside the gene matches: 4. The CDR3 spans 13 residues. Naive CD8 isolation took CD45RO-negative cells positively selected for CCR7 and excluded terminally differentiated effector memory CD45RA+ cells. Deep-level running was used for the assay. Profiled with immunoSEQ multiplex PCR; TCRdb holds only in-frame clones, not every one. Of some 2 million clones listed, about 94% are singletons.

The receptor comes from a man younger than 35 in good health. The V and J genes are TRBV29-1 and TRBJ1-2, with 8 nucleotides matching TRBD1. Sample: naive CD8+ T cells sorted from blood. CDR3 sequence reads: CSVPGQENYGYTF. Written as DNA, the CDR3 is TGCAGCGTTCCGGGACAGGAAAACTATGGCTACACCTTC.